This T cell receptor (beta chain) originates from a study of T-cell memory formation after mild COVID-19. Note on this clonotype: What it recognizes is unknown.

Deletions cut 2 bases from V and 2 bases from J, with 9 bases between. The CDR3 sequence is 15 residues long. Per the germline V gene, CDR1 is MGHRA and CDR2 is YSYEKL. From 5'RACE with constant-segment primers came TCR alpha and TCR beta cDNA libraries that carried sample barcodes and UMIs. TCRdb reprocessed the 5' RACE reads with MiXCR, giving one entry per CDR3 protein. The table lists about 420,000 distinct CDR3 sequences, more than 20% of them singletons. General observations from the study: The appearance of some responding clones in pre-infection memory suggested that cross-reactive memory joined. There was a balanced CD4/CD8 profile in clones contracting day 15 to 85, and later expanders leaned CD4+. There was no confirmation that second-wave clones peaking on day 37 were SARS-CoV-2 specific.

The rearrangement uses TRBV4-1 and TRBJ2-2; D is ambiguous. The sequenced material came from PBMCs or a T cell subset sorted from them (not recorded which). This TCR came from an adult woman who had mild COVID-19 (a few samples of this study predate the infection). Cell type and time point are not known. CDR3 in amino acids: CASSQRSLNTGELFF. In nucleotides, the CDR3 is TGCGCCAGCAGCCAAAGGAGCCTTAACACCGGGGAGCTGTTTTTT.